This T cell receptor (beta chain) was sequenced in a study of beta chain features in type 1 diabetes. cDNA synthesis used the whole RNA isolate, giving expressed TCRB sequences. Libraries were prepared by immunoSEQ multiplex PCR; TCRdb keeps only in-frame clonotypes and omits some of them. The sample shows under 950,000 clones, roughly 15% of them seen only once. The sample was naive CD4+ T cells from blood. The receptor was derived from a woman aged 18-30 years in good health.

CDR3: CASSQGTGPYEQYF. CDR3 nucleotides: TGCGCCAGCAGCCAAGGGACGGGGCCCTACGAGCAGTACTTC. V usage is TRBV4-1 and J usage is TRBJ2-7; D may match TRBD1 or TRBD2 (5 bases each). Germline V gene sequence: CDR1 MGHRA, CDR2 YSYEKL. The CDR3 is 14 residues long. Trimming shortened V by 1 base and J by 2 bases, and 9 bases separated the two germline ends.